Given below is one TCR beta chain in context. The antigen is unknown. The template for TCR beta VDJ and CDR3 sequence profiling was genomic DNA. TCRdb re-analysed the reads in MiXCR, keeping a single row per CDR3 protein. Of 160,000 or so distinct CDR3 sequences listed, more than 45% are singletons. For sequencing, patients were chosen who had shown expansion of CD8+CD57+ cells by flow cytometry. The data were obtained in a study of CD8+CD57+ T cells in acquired aplastic anemia. Broader study findings: Patients and controls shared 25 to 35 CD8+ CDR3 sequences, highly expressed in patients.

The CDR3 totals 13 residues. Germline V CDR1 and CDR2: SGHTA, FQGNSA. V dropped 4 bases and J dropped 7; count of bases not matched to a gene: 6. The receptor was isolated from a human donor with aplastic anemia. Sequenced sample: sorted CD4+, CD8+, or CD8+CD57+ T cells (not recorded which) from PBMCs. The chain links TRBV7-2 to TRBJ2-7, with 8 bases that match TRBD1. The DNA of the CDR3 is TGTGCCAGCAGCTCAAGGACAGGGCGGGAGCAGTACTTC. Its translation: CASSSRTGREQYF.